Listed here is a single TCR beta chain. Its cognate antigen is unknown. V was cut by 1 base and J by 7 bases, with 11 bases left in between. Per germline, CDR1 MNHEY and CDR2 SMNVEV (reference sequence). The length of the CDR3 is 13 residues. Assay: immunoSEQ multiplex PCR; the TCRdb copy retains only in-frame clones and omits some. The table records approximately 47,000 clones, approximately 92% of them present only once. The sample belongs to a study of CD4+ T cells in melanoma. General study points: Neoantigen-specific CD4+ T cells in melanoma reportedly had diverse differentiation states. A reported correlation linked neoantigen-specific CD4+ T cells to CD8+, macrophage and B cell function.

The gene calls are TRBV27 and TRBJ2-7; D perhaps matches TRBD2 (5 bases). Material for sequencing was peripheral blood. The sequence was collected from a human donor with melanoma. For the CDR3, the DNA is TGTGCCAGCAGTTTATTTTCGGGGTTAGAGCAGTACTTC. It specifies CASSLFSGLEQYF.